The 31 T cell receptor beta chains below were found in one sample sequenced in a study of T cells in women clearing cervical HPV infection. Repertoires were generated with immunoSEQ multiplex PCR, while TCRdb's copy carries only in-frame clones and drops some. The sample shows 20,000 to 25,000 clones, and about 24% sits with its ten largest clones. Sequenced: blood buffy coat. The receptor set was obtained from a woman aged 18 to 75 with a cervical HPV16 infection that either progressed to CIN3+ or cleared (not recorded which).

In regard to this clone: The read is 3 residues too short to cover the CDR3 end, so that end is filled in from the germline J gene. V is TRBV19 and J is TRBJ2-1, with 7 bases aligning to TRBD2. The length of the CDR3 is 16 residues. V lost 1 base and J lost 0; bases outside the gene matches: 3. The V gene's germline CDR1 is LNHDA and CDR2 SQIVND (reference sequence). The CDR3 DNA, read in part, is TGTGCCAGTAGTATAGTGGGCGGGAGCTCCTACAATGAG. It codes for CASSIVGGSSYNE. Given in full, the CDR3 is CASSIVGGSSYNEQFF.

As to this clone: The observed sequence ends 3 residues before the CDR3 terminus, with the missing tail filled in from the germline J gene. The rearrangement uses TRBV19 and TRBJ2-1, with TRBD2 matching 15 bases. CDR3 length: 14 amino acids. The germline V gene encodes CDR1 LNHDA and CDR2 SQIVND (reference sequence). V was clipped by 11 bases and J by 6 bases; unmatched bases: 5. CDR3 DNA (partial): TGTGCCGCAAGGACTAGCGGGGGGGTCAATGAG. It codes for CAARTSGGVNE. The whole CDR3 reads CAARTSGGVNEQFF.

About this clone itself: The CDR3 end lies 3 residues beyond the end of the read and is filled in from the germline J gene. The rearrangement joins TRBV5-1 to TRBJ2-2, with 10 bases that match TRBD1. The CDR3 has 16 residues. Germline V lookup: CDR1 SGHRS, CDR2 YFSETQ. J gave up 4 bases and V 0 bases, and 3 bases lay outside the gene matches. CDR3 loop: CASSLGTGGPTGELFF. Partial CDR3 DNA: TGCGCCAGCAGCTTGGGGACAGGGGGTCCCACCGGGGAG.

The sequenced CDR3 bases are TGCGCCAGCAGCTTGGTCCAGGGGGGAGAAAAA. It yields the protein CASSLVQGGEK. The CDR3, in full, reads CASSLVQGGEKLFF. The chain combines TRBV5-1 with TRBJ1-4, with 7 bases identical to TRBD1. The read is 3 residues too short to cover the CDR3 end, so that end is filled in from the germline J gene. The J segment lost 8 bases and the V segment lost 0 bases, leaving 4 bases of the junction unmatched. There are 14 residues in the CDR3. Germline loops: CDR1 SGHRS, CDR2 YFSETQ. Full variable domain (remainder filled in from reference TRBV5-1 and TRBJ1-4): KAGVTQTPRYLIKTRGQQVTLSCSPISGHRSVSWYQQTPGQGLQFLFEYFSETQRNKGNFPGRFSGRQFSNSRSEMNVSTLELGDSALYLCASSLVQGGEKLFFGSGTQLSVL.

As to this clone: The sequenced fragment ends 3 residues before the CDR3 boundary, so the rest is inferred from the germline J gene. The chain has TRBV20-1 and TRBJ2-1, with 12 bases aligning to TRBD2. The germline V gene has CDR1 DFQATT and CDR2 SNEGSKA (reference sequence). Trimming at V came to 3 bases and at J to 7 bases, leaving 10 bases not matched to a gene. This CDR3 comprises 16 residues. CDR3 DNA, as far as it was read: TGCAGTGCTAGTCCCAAGACTAGCGGGAGTACTAATGAG. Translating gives CSASPKTSGSTNE. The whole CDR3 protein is CSASPKTSGSTNEQFF.

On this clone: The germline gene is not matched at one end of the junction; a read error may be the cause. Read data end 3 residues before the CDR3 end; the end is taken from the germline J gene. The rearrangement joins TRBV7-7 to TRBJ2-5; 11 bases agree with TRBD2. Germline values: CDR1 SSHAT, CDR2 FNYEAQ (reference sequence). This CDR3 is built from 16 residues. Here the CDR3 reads CASSLAGLAAQETQYF. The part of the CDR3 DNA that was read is TGTGCTAGCAGCTTAGCGGGACTAGCGGCCCAAGAGACC.

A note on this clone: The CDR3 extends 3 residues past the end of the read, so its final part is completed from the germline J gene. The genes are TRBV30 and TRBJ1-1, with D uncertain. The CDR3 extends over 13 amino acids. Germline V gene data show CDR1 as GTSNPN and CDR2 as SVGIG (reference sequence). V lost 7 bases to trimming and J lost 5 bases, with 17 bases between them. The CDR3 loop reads CALELEGWTEAFF. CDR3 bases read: TGTGCCTTGGAACTAGAGGGTTGGACTGAA.

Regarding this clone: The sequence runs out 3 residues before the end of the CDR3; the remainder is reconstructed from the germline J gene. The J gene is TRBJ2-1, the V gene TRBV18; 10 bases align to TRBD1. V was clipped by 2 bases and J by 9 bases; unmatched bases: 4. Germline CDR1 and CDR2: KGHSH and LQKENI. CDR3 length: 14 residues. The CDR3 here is CASSPGTGVFEQFF. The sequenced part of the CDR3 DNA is TGTGCCAGCTCACCAGGGACAGGGGTCTTTGAG.

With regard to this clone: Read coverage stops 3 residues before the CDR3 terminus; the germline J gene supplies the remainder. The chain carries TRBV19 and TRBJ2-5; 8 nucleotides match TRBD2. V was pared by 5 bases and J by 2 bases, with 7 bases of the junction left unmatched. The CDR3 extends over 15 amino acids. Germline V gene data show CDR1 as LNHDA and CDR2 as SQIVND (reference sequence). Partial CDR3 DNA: TGTGCCAGTAGTGTGAGTAGCGGGAAGCAAGAGACC. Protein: CASSVSSGKQET. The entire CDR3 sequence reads CASSVSSGKQETQYF.

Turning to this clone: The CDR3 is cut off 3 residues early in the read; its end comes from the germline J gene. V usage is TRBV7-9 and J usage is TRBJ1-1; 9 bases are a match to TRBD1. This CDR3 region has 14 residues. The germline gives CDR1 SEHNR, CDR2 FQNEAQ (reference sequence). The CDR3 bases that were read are TGTGCCAGCGGCCCGGACAGGGGTGTCGCTGGA. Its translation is CASGPDRGVAG. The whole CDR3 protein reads CASGPDRGVAGAFF.

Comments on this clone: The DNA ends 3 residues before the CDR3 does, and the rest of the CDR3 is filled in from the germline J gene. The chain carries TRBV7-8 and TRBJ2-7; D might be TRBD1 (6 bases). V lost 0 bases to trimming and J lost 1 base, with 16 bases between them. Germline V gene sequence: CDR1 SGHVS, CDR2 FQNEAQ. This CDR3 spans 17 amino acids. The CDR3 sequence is CASSLARRSGVSYEQYF. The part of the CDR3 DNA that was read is TGTGCCAGCAGCTTAGCGCGTAGGTCAGGGGTATCCTACGAG.

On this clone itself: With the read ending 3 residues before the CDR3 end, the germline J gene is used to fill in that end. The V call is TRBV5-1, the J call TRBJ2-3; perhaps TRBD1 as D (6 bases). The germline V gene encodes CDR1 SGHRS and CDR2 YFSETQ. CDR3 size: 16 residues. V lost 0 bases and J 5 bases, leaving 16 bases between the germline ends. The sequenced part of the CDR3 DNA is TGCGCCAGCAGCTTGGGAGGACAGACGGCGGGAGATACG. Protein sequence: CASSLGGQTAGDT. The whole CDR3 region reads CASSLGGQTAGDTQYF.

CDR3 DNA (partial): TGTGCCAGCAGCTTATCCCTGCAGGGAAGTGAAAAA. This translates into CASSLSLQGSEK. The complete CDR3 sequence is CASSLSLQGSEKLFF. The rearrangement uses TRBV7-9 and TRBJ1-4; D is possibly TRBD1 (5 bases). The read ends 3 residues shy of where the CDR3 ends; the end is completed using the germline J gene. The CDR3 loop spans 15 amino acids. V was pared by 2 bases and J by 7 bases, with 14 bases between. Germline V gene data show CDR1 as SEHNR and CDR2 as FQNEAQ (reference sequence).

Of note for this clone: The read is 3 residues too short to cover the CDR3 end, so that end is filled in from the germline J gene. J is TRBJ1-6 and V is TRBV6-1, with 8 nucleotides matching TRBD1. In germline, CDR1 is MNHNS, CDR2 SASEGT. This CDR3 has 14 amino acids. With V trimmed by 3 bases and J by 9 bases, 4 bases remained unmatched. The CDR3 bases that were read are TGTGCCAGCAGTGATCACAGGGGGGGTTCACCC. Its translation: CASSDHRGGSP. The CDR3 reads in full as CASSDHRGGSPLHF.

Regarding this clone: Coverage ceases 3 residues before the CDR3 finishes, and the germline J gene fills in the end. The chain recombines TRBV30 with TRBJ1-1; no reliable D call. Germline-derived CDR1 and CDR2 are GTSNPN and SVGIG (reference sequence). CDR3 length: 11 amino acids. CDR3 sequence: CAWSAYSEAFF. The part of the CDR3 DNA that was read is TGTGCCTGGAGTGCATACAGCGAA.

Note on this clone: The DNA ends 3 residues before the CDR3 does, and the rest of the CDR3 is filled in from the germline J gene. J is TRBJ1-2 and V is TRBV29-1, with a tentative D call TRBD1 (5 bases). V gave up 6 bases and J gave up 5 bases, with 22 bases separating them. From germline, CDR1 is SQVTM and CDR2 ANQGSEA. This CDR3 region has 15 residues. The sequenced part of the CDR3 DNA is TGCAGCGTGCCCACCCAGGACACTCGAGGGTATGGC. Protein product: CSVPTQDTRGYG. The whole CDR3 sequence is CSVPTQDTRGYGYTF.

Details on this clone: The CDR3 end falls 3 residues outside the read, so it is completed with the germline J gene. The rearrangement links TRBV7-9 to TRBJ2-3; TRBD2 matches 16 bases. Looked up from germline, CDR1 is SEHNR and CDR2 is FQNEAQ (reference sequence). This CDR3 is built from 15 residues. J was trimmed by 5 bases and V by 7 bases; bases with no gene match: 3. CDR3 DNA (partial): TGTGCCAGCATCGGGACTAGCGGGAGGGTAGATACG. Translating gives CASIGTSGRVDT. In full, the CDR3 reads CASIGTSGRVDTQYF.

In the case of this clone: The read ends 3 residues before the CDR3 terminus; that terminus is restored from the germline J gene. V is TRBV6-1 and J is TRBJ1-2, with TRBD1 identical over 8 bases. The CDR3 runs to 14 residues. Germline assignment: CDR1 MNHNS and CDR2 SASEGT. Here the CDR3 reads CASSEFQGAYDYTF. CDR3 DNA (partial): TGTGCCAGCAGTGAATTTCAGGGGGCCTACGAC.

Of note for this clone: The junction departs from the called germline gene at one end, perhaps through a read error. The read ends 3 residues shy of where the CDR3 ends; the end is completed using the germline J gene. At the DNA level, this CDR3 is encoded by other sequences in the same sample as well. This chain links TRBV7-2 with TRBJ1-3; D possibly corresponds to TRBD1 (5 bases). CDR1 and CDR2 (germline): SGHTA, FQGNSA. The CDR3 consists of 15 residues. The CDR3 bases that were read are TGTGCCAGCAGCTTAGTACCAGGGTACGGAAACACA. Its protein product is CASSLVPGYGNT. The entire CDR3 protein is CASSLVPGYGNTIYF.

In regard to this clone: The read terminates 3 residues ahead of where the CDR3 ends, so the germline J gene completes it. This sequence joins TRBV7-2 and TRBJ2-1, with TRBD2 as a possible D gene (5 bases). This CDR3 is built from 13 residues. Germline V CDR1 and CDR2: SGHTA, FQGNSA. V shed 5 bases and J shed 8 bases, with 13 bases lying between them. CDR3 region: CASSPFRRDEQFF. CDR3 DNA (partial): TGTGCCAGCAGCCCCTTCAGGCGGGATGAG. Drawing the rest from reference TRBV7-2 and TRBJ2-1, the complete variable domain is GAGVSQSPSNKVTEKGKDVELRCDPISGHTALYWYRQSLGQGLEFLIYFQGNSAPDKSGLPSDRFSAERTGGSVSTLTIQRTQQEDSAVYLCASSPFRRDEQFFGPGTRLTVL.

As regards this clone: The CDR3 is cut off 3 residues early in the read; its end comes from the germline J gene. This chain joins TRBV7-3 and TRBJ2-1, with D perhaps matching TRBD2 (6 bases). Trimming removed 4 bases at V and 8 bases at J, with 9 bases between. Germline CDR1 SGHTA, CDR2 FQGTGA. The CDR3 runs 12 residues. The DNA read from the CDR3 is TGTGCCAGCAGCTCATGGGGGGATGAG. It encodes CASSSWGDE. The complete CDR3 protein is CASSSWGDEQFF.

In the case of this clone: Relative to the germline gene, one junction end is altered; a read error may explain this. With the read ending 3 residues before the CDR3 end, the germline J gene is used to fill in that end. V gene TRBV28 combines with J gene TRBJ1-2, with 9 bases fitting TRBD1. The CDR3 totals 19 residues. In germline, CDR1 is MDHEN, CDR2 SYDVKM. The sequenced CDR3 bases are TGTGCCAGCAGTTTACACATAAAACAGGGGGCGCATATTAACGATGGC. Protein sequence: CASSLHIKQGAHINDG. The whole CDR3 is CASSLHIKQGAHINDGYTF.

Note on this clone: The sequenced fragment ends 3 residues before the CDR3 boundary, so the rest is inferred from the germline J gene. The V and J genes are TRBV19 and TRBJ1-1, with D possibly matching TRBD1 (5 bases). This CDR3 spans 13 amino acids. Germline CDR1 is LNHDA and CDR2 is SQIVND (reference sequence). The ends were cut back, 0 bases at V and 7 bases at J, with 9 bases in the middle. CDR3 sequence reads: CASSIEDRSEAFF. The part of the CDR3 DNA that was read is TGTGCCAGTAGTATAGAAGACAGAAGTGAA.

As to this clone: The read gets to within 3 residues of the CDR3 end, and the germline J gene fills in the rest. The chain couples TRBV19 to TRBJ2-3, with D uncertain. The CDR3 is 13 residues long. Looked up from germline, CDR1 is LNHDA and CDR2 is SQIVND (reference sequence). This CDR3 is CASSDIYNQPQYF. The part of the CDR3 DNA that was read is TGTGCCAGTAGTGACATATACAATCAGCCG.

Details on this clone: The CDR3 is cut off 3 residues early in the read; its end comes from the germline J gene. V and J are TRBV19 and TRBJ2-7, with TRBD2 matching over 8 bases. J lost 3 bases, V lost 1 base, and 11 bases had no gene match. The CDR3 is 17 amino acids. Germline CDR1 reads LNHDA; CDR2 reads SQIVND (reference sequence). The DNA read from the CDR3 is TGTGCCAGTAGTATAGTACGGTCGAGCGGGAGTGTCTACGAG. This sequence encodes CASSIVRSSGSVYE. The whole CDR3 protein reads CASSIVRSSGSVYEQYF.

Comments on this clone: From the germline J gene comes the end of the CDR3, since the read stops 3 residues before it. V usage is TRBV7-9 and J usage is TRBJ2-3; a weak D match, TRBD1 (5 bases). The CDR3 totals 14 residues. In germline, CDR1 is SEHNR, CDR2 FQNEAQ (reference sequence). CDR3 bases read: TGTGCCAGCAGCCGTCCGACAGAAAATCAGCCG. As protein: CASSRPTENQP. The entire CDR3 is CASSRPTENQPQYF.

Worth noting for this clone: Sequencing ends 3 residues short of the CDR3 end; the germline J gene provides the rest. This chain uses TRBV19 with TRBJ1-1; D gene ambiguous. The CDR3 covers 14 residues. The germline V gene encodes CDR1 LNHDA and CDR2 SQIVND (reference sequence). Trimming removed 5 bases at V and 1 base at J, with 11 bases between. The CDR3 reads CASSSADWNTEAFF. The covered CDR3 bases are TGTGCCAGTAGTTCAGCGGACTGGAACACTGAA.

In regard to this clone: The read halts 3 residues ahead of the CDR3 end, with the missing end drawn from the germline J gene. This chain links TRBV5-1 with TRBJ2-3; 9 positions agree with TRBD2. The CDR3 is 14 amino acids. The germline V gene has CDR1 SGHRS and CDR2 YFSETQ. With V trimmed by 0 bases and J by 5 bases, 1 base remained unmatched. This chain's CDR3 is CASSLGREGDTQYF. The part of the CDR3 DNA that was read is TGCGCCAGCAGCTTGGGGCGGGAGGGAGATACG.

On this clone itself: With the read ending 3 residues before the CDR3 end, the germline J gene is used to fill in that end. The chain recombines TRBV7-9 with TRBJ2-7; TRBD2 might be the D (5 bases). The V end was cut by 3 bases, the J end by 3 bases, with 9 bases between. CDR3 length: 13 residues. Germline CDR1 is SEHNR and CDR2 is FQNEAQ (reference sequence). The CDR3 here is CASSFGDYYEQYF. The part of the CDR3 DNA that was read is TGTGCCAGCAGCTTCGGCGACTACTACGAG.

The CDR3: CASSIAGTIGNQPQYF. The covered CDR3 bases are TGTGCCAGTAGTATTGCCGGGACAATTGGCAATCAGCCG. The chain recombines TRBV19 with TRBJ2-3, with TRBD1 as a possible D gene (6 bases). The read terminates 3 residues before the CDR3 end, so the remaining end is supplied by the germline J gene. Germline lookup yields CDR1 LNHDA and CDR2 SQIVND (reference sequence). This CDR3 is 16 amino acids long.

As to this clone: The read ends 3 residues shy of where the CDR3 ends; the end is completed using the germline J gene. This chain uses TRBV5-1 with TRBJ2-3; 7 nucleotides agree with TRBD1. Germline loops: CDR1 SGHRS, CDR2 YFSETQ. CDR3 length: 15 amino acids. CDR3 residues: CASSLLRQGLETQYF. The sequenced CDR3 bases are TGCGCCAGCAGCTTACTTAGACAGGGCCTAGAGACG.